Listed below are T cell receptor beta chains from one sample, sequenced in a study of pediatric ulcerative colitis. Measured with immunoSEQ multiplex PCR; TCRdb has only the in-frame clones, and not every one. Among tens of thousands of clones listed, over 80% were seen once. Source material: blood. The receptor set was obtained from a boy under 18 who was a control in a study of pediatric ulcerative colitis. CDR3s leave out the opening cysteine and the closing phenylalanine or tryptophan. A D gene is named only where the DNA matches it firmly.

D	V	J	CDR3
NA	TRBV7-3	TRBJ2-7	ASSLTPMGPEGAFNEQY
NA	TRBV5-1	TRBJ2-1	ASSLSASSYNEQF
NA	TRBV5-6	TRBJ1-3	ASKGFSSGNTIY
NA	TRBV7-2	TRBJ1-4	ASSHWGQPAEKLF
NA	TRBV29-1	TRBJ1-2	SALPRQEDGYT
TRBD2	TRBV28	TRBJ2-1	ASSFLGLAGSKYNEQF
NA	TRBV28	TRBJ1-5	ASSQRLNQPQH
NA	TRBV5-8	TRBJ2-5	ASSPQGGAGETQY
TRBD2	TRBV9	TRBJ2-7	ASSPLAGGPGEQY
NA	TRBV7-3	TRBJ1-1	ASSSGHSGSEAF
NA	TRBV28	TRBJ2-3	TTYGTSAHLRDTQY
TRBD1	TRBV6-5	TRBJ1-6	ASSYVQGSNSPLH
TRBD2	TRBV28	TRBJ2-2	ASRVAGKDTGELF
NA	TRBV6-1	TRBJ2-7	ASRQGGGSYEQY
NA	TRBV27	TRBJ2-2	ASSRGAGTGELF
NA	TRBV18	TRBJ2-2	ASSPEAGYYTGELF
NA	TRBV15	TRBJ1-5	ATSRDRGQGRNQPQH
TRBD1	TRBV28	TRBJ2-7	ASSLSPGGPYEQY
NA	TRBV5-1	TRBJ1-2	ASLGDHGYT
TRBD2	TRBV6-1	TRBJ2-3	ASSEGGGVTDTQY
NA	TRBV18	TRBJ1-4	ASSVDRSEKLF
TRBD2	TRBV5-1	TRBJ2-2	ASSFSRGGTGELF
NA	TRBV19	TRBJ1-1	ASSIAIIGGTEAF
NA	TRBV13	TRBJ1-5	ASSRGGRGPNQPQH
NA	TRBV11-2	TRBJ2-7	ASSTLKRGAFPSHEQY
NA	TRBV5-1	TRBJ2-7	ASRSVGVDEQY
NA	TRBV28	TRBJ1-3	ASSADRTSGNTIY
NA	TRBV10-1	TRBJ2-7	ASSEDKPYEQY
NA	TRBV10-2	TRBJ1-2	ASSDKNYGYT
TRBD2	TRBV7-9	TRBJ2-3	ASSLERGNTDTQY
TRBD1	TRBV5-5	TRBJ1-2	ASSPKDRANYGYT
NA	TRBV9	TRBJ1-3	ASSPGAGSGSGNTIY
TRBD1	TRBV7-2	TRBJ1-5	ASRRDSYTNQPQH
NA	TRBV9	TRBJ2-3	ASTLAGPTDTQY
NA	TRBV19	TRBJ2-7	ASSSRGDSGHKY
NA	TRBV7-3	TRBJ2-1	ASSLTGTQTTGEQF
NA	TRBV15	TRBJ2-6	ATSREAYSGANVLT
NA	TRBV10-3	TRBJ1-2	AISASVLIGNYGYT
NA	TRBV21-1	TRBJ2-7	ASSKVGPGQGSSYEQY